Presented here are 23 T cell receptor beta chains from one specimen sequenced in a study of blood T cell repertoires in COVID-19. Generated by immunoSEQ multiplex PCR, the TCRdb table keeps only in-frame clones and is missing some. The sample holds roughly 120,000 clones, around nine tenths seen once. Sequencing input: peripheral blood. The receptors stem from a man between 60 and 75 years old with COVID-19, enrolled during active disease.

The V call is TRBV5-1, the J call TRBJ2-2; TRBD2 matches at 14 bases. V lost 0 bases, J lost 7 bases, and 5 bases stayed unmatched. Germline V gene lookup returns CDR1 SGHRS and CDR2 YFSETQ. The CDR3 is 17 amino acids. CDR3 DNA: TGCGCCAGCAGCTTGGCGGGACTAGCGGGAGCTGTCGGGGAGCTGTTTTTT. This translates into CASSLAGLAGAVGELFF.

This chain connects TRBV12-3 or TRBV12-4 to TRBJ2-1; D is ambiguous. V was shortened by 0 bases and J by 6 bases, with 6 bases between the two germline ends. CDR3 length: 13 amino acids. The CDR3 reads CASSLAQVNEQFF. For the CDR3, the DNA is TGTGCCAGCAGTTTAGCCCAGGTCAATGAGCAGTTCTTC.

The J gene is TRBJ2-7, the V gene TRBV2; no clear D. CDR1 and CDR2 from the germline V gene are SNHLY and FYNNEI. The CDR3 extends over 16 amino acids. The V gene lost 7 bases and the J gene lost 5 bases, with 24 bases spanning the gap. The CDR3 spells CASTPDPVLGVDEQYF. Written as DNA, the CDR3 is TGTGCCAGCACACCCGACCCGGTCCTAGGAGTAGACGAGCAGTACTTC. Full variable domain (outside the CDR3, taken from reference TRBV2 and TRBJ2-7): EPEVTQTPSHQVTQMGQEVILRCVPISNHLYFYWYRQILGQKVEFLVSFYNNEISEKSEIFDDQFSVERPDGSNFTLKIRSTKLEDSAMYFCASTPDPVLGVDEQYFGPGTRLTVT.

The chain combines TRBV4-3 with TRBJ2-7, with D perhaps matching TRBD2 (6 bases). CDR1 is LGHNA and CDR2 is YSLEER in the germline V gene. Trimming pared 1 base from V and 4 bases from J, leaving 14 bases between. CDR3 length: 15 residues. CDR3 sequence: CASSQVGDSRYEQYF. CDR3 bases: TGCGCCAGCAGCCAAGTGGGGGACTCTCGGTACGAGCAGTACTTC.

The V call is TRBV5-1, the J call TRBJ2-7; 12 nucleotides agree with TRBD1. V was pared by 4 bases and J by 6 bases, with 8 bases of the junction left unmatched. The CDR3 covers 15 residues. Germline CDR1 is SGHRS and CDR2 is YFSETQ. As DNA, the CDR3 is TGCGCCAGCAGCAATTCCGGGACAGGGGGCGCCGAGCAGTACTTC. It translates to CASSNSGTGGAEQYF.

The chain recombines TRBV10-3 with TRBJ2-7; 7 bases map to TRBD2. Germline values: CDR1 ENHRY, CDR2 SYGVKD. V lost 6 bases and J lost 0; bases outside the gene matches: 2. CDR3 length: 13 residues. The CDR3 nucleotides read TGTGCCATCAGGGCTAGCGGCTCCTACGAGCAGTACTTC. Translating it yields CAIRASGSYEQYF.

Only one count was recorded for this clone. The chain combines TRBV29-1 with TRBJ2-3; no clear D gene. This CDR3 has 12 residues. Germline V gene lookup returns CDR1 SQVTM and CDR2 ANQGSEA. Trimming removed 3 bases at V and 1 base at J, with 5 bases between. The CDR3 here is CSVDQGTDTQYF. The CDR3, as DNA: TGCAGCGTTGATCAGGGCACAGATACGCAGTATTTT.

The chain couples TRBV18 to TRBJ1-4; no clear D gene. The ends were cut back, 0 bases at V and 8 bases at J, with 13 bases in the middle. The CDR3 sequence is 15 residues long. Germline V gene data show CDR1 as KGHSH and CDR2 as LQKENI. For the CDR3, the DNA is TGTGCCAGCTCACCACCCCGGGCCGGGGAGGAAAAACTGTTTTTT. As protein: CASSPPRAGEEKLFF.

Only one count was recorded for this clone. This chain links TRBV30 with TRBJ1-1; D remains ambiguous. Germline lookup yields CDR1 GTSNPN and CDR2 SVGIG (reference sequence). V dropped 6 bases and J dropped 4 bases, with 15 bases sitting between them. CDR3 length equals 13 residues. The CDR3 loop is CACPFRSGTEAFF. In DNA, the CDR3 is TGTGCCTGCCCTTTCCGCTCGGGCACTGAAGCTTTCTTT.

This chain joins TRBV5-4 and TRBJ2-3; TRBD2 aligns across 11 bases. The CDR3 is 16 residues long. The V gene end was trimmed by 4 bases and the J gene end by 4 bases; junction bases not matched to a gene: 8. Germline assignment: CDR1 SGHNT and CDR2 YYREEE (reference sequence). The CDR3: CASSTLAGGNSDTQYF. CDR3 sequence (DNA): TGTGCCAGCAGCACCCTAGCGGGAGGCAATTCAGATACGCAGTATTTT. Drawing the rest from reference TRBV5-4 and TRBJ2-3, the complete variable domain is ETGVTQSPTHLIKTRGQQVTLRCSSQSGHNTVSWYQQALGQGPQFIFQYYREEENGRGNFPPRFSGLQFPNYSSELNVNALELDDSALYLCASSTLAGGNSDTQYFGPGTRLTVL.

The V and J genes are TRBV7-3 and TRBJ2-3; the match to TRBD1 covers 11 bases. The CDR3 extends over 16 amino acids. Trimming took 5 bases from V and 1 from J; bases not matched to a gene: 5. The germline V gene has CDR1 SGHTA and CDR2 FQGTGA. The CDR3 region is CASSHGQGAGTDTQYF. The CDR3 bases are TGTGCCAGCAGCCACGGACAGGGGGCAGGCACAGATACGCAGTATTTT.

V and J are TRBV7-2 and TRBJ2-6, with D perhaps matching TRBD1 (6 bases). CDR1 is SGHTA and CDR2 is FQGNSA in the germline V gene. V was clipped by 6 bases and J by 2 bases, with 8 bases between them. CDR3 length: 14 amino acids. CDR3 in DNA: TGTGCCAGCAGGAGGGGGACTGGGGCCAACGTCCTGACTTTC. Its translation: CASRRGTGANVLTF. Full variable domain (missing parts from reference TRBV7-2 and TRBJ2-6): GAGVSQSPSNKVTEKGKDVELRCDPISGHTALYWYRQSLGQGLEFLIYFQGNSAPDKSGLPSDRFSAERTGGSVSTLTIQRTQQEDSAVYLCASRRGTGANVLTFGAGSRLTVL.

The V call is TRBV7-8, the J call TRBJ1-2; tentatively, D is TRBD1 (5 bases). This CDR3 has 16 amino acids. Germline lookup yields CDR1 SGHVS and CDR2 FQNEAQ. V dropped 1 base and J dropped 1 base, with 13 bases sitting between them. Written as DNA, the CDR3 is TGTGCCAGCAGCTTAGTTGGGGGACTCCATAACTATGGCTACACCTTC. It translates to CASSLVGGLHNYGYTF.

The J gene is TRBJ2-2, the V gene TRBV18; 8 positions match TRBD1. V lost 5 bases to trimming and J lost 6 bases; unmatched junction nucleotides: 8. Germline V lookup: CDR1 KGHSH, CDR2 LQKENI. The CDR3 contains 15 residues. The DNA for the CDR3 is TGTGCCAGCTCAAACGGACAGGGCGGATCCGGGGAGCTGTTTTTT. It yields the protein CASSNGQGGSGELFF.

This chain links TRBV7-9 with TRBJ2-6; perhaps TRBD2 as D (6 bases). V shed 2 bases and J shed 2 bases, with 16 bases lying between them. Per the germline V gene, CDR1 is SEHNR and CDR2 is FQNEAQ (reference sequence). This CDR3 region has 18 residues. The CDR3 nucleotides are TGTGCCAGCAGCTTAATGGTCCAGGGACTGGCTGGGGCCAACGTCCTGACTTTC. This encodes CASSLMVQGLAGANVLTF.

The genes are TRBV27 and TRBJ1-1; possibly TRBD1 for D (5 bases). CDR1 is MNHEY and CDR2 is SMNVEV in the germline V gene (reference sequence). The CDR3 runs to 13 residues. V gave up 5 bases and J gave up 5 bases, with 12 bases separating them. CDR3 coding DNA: TGTGCCAGCAGTCTCAGGGTGGGGACTGAAGCTTTCTTT. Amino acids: CASSLRVGTEAFF.

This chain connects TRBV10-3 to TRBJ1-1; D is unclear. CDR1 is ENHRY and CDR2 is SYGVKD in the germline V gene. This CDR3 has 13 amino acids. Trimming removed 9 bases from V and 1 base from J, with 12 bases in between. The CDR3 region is CAMKGGPNTEAFF. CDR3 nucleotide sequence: TGTGCCATGAAAGGCGGCCCGAACACTGAAGCTTTCTTT.

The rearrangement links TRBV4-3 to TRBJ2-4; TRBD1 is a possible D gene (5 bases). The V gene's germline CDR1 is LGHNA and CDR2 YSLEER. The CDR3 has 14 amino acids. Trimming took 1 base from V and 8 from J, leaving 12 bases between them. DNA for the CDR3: TGCGCCAGCAGCCAAGTACAAGGGGCTTACATTCAGTACTTC. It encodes CASSQVQGAYIQYF.

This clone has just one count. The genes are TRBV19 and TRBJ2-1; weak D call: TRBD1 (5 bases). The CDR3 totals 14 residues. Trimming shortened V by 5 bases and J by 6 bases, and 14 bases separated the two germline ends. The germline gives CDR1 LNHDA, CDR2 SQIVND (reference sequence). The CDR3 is CASSGHLRINEQFF. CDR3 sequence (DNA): TGTGCCAGTAGTGGACACCTTCGGATCAATGAGCAGTTCTTC.

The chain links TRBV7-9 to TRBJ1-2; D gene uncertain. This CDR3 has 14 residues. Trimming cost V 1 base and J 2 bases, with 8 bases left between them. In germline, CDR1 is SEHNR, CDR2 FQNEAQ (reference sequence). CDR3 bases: TGTGCCAGCAGCTTAGTGGTACTGAACTATGGCTACACCTTC. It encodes CASSLVVLNYGYTF.

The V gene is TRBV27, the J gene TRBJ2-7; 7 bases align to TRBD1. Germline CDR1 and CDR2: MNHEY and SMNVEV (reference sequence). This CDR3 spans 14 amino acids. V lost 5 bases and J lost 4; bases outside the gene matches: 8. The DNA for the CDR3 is TGTGCCAGCAGTCGTGGGGACAGCTCATACGAGCAGTACTTC. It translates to CASSRGDSSYEQYF.

For the CDR3, the DNA is TGTGCCAGCAGCGCCGGGACACATTCCACAGATACGCAGTATTTT. Its protein product is CASSAGTHSTDTQYF. The chain carries TRBV2 and TRBJ2-3, with D possibly matching TRBD1 (6 bases). Deletions cut 6 bases from V and 2 bases from J, with 15 bases between. The CDR3 is 15 amino acids. The V gene's germline CDR1 is SNHLY and CDR2 FYNNEI.

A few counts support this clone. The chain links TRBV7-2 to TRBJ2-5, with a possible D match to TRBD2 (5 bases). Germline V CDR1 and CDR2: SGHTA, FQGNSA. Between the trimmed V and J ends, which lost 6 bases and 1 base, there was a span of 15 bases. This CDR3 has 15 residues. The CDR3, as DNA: TGTGCCAGCAGGCCGCAGTCCGGGGTCCAAGAGACCCAGTACTTC. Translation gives CASRPQSGVQETQYF.